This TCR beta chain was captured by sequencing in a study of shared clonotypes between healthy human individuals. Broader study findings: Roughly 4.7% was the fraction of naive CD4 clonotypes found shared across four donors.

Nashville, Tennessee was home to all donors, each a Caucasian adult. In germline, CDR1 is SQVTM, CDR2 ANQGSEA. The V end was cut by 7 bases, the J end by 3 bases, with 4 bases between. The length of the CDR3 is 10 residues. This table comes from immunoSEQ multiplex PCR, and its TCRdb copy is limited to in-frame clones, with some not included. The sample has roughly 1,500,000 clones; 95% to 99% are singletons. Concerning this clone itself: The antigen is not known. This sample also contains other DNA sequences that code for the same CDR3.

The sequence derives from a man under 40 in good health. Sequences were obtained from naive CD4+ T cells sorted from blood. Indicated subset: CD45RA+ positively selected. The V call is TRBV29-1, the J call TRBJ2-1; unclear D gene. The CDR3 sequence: CSGGYNEQFF. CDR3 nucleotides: TGCAGCGGGGGCTACAATGAGCAGTTCTTC.